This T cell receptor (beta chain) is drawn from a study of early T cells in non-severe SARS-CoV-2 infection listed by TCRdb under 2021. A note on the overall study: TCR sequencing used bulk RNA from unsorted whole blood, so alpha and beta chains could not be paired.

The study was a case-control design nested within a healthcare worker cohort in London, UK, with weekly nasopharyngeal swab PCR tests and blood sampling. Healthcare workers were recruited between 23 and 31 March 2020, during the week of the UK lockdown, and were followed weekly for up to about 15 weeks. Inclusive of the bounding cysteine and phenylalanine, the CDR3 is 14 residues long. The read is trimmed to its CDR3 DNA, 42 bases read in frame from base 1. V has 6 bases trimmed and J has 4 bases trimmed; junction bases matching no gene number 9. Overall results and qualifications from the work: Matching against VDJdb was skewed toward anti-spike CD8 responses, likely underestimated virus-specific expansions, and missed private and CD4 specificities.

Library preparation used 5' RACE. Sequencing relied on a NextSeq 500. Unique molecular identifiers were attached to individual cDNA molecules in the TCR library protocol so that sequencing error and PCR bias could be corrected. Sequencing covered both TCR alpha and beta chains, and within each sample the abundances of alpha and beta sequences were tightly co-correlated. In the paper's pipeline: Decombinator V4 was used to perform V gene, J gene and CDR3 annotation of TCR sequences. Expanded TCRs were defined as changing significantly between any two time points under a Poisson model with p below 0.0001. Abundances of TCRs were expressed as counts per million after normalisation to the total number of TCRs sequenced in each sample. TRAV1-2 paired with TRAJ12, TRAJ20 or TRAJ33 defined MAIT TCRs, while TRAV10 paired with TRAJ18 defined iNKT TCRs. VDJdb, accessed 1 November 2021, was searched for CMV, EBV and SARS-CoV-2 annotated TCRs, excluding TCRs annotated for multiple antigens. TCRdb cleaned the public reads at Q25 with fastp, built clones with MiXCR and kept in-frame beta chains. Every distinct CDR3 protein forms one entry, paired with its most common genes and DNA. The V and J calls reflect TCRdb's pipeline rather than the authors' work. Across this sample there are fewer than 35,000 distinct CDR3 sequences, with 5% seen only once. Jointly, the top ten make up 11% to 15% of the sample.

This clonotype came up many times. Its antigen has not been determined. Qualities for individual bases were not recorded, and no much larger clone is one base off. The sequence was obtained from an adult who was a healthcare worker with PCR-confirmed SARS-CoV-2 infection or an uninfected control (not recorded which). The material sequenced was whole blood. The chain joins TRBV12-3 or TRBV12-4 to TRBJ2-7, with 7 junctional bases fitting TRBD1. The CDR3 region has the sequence CASRMTGKPYEQYF. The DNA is TGTGCCAGCAGGATGACAGGGAAACCTTACGAGCAGTACTTC.